This T cell receptor beta chain was recorded in a study of cytomegalovirus exposure and HLA in healthy donors. Findings of the study overall: DRB1 showed the most TCR associations and HLA-C the fewest in a later analysis, as rates varied by HLA locus. About 87% or about 30% of the time was how often most TCR beta V segments were productive, according to an earlier analysis.

The CDR3 is 16 amino acids. The V gene lost 5 bases and the J gene lost 0 bases, with 11 bases spanning the gap. CDR1 is SEHNR and CDR2 is FQNEAQ in the germline V gene (reference sequence). 13 Jbeta primers and 60 Vbeta primers were used for the PCR. Here immunoSEQ multiplex PCR was the method, and the copy in TCRdb shows in-frame clones only, minus some. The data contain about 130,000 clones, roughly 71% of them singletons. With respect to this clone: Its antigen is still unknown.

The sample was PBMCs. This sequence was found in a woman in her forties or fifties in good health and CMV-seropositive. V is TRBV7-9 and J is TRBJ1-6; D is unclear. The CDR3 DNA reads TGTGCCAGCAGCCCTGTAGGGAGCTCCTATAATTCACCCCTCCACTTT. It encodes CASSPVGSSYNSPLHF.